This T cell receptor beta chain comes out of a study of OX40 agonist ivuxolimab in advanced cancers. With regard to the full study: The costimulatory receptor OX40 (CD134) was targeted by ivuxolimab, a fully human IgG2 agonistic monoclonal antibody. Intravenous ivuxolimab was administered to patients every 2 weeks at six dose levels: 0.01, 0.1, 0.3, 1.5, 3 and 10 mg/kg. Of the 50 to 55 dose-escalation patients, hepatocellular carcinoma was present in about 20, melanoma in roughly 15, renal cell carcinoma in 9 and head and neck cancer in 9. In the dose-escalation cohort, 82.7% of patients were male, and the mean age was roughly 60 years with a range of roughly 20 to 79. Patients were allowed to have had prior anti-PD-1, anti-PD-L1 or anti-CTLA-4 therapy, and around 41% of the dose-escalation patients had previously received checkpoint inhibitors. Three dose-escalation patients achieved partial responses, one with hepatocellular carcinoma and two with cutaneous melanoma. Peripheral TCRbeta sequencing was intended to test whether TCR sequence diversity was altered and clonal T-cell expansion was caused by ivuxolimab. The paper covers the monotherapy dose-escalation part of the phase I ivuxolimab trial, which included N of about 56 patients. Overall study outcomes, separate from this receptor: Low levels of normalized T-cell clonal expansion were also shown by some nonresponding patients. After ivuxolimab, expanded clones were on average more numerous among CD8+ T cells than among CD4+ T cells. In partial responders in the 0.1-3.0 mg/kg groups, normalized peripheral clonal expansion was found to be among the lowest, especially among CD8+ T cells. Antigen specificity was not determined for the clonally expanded peripheral T cells. Clonal expansion of both CD4+ and CD8+ blood T cells was observed from baseline to week 6 at doses 0.1 to 3.0 mg/kg.

This clone was seen more than once but under ten times. It has no known antigen specificity. Base qualities are not provided; no much larger clone lies one nucleotide away. V and J are truncated by 4 bases and 2 bases respectively, leaving an intervening sequence of 11 bases. Looking up the germline V gene yields CDR1 MGHRA and CDR2 YSYEKL. Reading from cysteine to phenylalanine, the CDR3 counts 14 amino acids. Of the read, only the CDR3 DNA is kept; its 42 bases are in frame from base 1. The trial excluded patients who had a history of autoimmune disease or were on systemic immunosuppression. Peripheral blood for TCR sequencing was collected from all dose cohorts at baseline, on cycle 4 day 1, and on cycle 7 day 1. The samples were drawn from a first-in-human, open-label, multicenter phase I dose-escalation trial of ivuxolimab. Adults with locally advanced or metastatic melanoma, renal cell, hepatocellular, or head and neck squamous cell carcinoma were enrolled in the trial. Before TCR sequencing, CD4+ T cells and CD8+ T cells were sorted from peripheral blood as separate populations.

To sequence the TCRbeta CDR3 region, genomic DNA was isolated from the sorted cells. The immunoSEQ Assay was used for sequencing of TCRbeta CDR3 regions. In TCRdb, the immuneACCESS table is reduced to in-frame sequences with V and J assigned. These tables do not hold every clone; where another copy was compared, an unresolved V gene accounts for under half, and the others remain unexplained. For this sample the table gives around 100,000 clones, of which 95% to 96% were detected only once. The ten largest clones represent 2% of the sample. Sequenced material: CD4+ or CD8+ T cells sorted from blood, taken in a trial of the OX40 agonist ivuxolimab. The TCR originated in an adult with an advanced solid tumor such as melanoma, head and neck, liver or kidney cancer. The chain couples TRBV4-1 to TRBJ1-1; no D segment can be confidently identified. The CDR3 region reads CASSLSDSNTEAFF. The nucleotide sequence reads TGCGCCAGCAGCCTATCGGACTCAAACACTGAAGCTTTCTTT.